Following are 24 T cell receptor beta chains from one sample sequenced in a study of cytomegalovirus exposure and HLA in healthy donors. It was with 60 Vbeta and 13 Jbeta primers that the PCR ran. Some clones are missing from TCRdb's copy, which holds only in-frame ones; the method was immunoSEQ multiplex PCR. The sample has more than 85,000 clones, about 77% seen once. Material for sequencing was PBMCs. The receptors originated from a woman aged 18-29 years in good health and CMV-seropositive.

The genes are TRBV11-3 and TRBJ2-2, with D possibly TRBD2 on 5 matching bases. Germline values: CDR1 SGHNT, CDR2 YENEEA. The ends were cut back, 1 base at V and 7 bases at J, with 10 bases in the middle. The CDR3 covers 14 residues. The CDR3 region is CASSLGTGSGELFF. In DNA form, the CDR3 reads TGTGCCAGCAGCTTAGGGACGGGGAGCGGGGAGCTGTTTTTT. Drawing the rest from reference TRBV11-3 and TRBJ2-2, the complete variable domain is EAGVVQSPRYKIIEKKQPVAFWCNPISGHNTLYWYLQNLGQGPELLIRYENEEAVDDSQLPKDRFSAERLKGVDSTLKIQPAELGDSAVYLCASSLGTGSGELFFGEGSRLTVL.

This sequence joins TRBV6-5 and TRBJ1-5, with 7 bases aligning to TRBD1. The CDR3 spans 13 residues. J gave up 3 bases and V 6 bases, and 2 bases lay outside the gene matches. Germline V gene lookup returns CDR1 MNHEY and CDR2 SVGAGI. The CDR3 sequence: CASSRGFNQPQHF. CDR3 bases: TGTGCCAGCAGCAGGGGGTTCAATCAGCCCCAGCATTTT.

This sequence joins TRBV25-1 and TRBJ2-6; 10 bases line up with TRBD2. V lost 4 bases to trimming and J lost 1 base; unmatched junction nucleotides: 4. The CDR3 is 17 amino acids. From germline, CDR1 is MGHDK and CDR2 SYGVNS. CDR3 in amino acids: CASSGAGGRSGANVLTF. CDR3 sequence (DNA): TGTGCCAGCAGTGGAGCGGGAGGGAGGTCTGGGGCCAACGTCCTGACTTTC.

V gene TRBV2 combines with J gene TRBJ1-1; weak D call: TRBD1 (5 bases). This CDR3 is built from 13 residues. CDR1 is SNHLY, CDR2 FYNNEI, per germline. V was shortened by 4 bases and J by 3 bases, with 9 bases between the two germline ends. The CDR3 region has the DNA TGTGCCAGCAGTGGCAGGGAGGACACTGAAGCTTTCTTT. Amino acids: CASSGREDTEAFF. Drawing the rest from reference TRBV2 and TRBJ1-1, the complete variable domain is EPEVTQTPSHQVTQMGQEVILRCVPISNHLYFYWYRQILGQKVEFLVSFYNNEISEKSEIFDDQFSVERPDGSNFTLKIRSTKLEDSAMYFCASSGREDTEAFFGQGTRLTVV.

V gene TRBV9 combines with J gene TRBJ2-7; 11 positions agree with TRBD1. The CDR3 has 15 amino acids. Germline CDR1 is SGDLS and CDR2 is YYNGEE. After removal of 3 bases from V and 3 bases from J, the junction contained 5 bases not matched to a gene. The CDR3 is CASSERTGGYYEQYF. The CDR3 nucleotides are TGTGCCAGCAGCGAAAGGACAGGGGGCTACTACGAGCAGTACTTC. The whole variable domain, filled in from reference TRBV9 and TRBJ2-7, reads DSGVTQTPKHLITATGQRVTLRCSPRSGDLSVYWYQQSLDQGLQFLIQYYNGEERAKGNILERFSAQQFPDLHSELNLSSLELGDSALYFCASSERTGGYYEQYFGPGTRLTVT.

This chain connects TRBV7-8 to TRBJ2-5; possibly TRBD2 for D (6 bases). The CDR3 totals 14 residues. Trimming took off 2 bases at V and 3 bases at J, with 10 bases between the two ends. CDR1 is SGHVS, CDR2 FQNEAQ, per germline. Written as DNA, the CDR3 is TGTGCCAGCAGCTTAAATAGCGGTAAAGAGACCCAGTACTTC. It encodes CASSLNSGKETQYF.

The V call is TRBV7-9, the J call TRBJ2-5; perhaps TRBD2 as D (5 bases). From germline, CDR1 is SEHNR and CDR2 FQNEAQ (reference sequence). V was cut by 2 bases and J by 4 bases, with 14 bases left in between. This CDR3 is 15 amino acids long. The CDR3 loop is CASSLLLATGETQYF. CDR3 sequence (DNA): TGTGCCAGCAGCTTACTCCTAGCAACGGGAGAGACCCAGTACTTC.

The rearrangement links TRBV6-5 to TRBJ2-7; the D gene is possibly TRBD1 (6 bases). Germline V gene sequence: CDR1 MNHEY, CDR2 SVGAGI. Between the trimmed V and J ends, which lost 5 bases and 0 bases, there was a span of 11 bases. CDR3 length: 14 residues. The CDR3 DNA is TGTGCCAGCAGTCCCGGGACATACTCCTACGAGCAGTACTTC. Protein: CASSPGTYSYEQYF.

The V and J genes are TRBV7-8 and TRBJ1-1; D perhaps matches TRBD1 (6 bases). Between the trimmed V and J ends, which lost 5 bases and 1 base, there was a span of 20 bases. The CDR3 extends over 17 amino acids. Per the germline V gene, CDR1 is SGHVS and CDR2 is FQNEAQ. As DNA, the CDR3 is TGTGCCAGCAGCCCCAAACTCGGACAGAAGAAGAACACTGAAGCTTTCTTT. Translation: CASSPKLGQKKNTEAFF.

This clone was seen a single time. The CDR3 coding sequence is TGCGCCAGCAGCGCATCCGGGACAGGGAGGGAAAAACTGTTTTTT. This translates into CASSASGTGREKLFF. V usage is TRBV4-1 and J usage is TRBJ1-4; 9 bases match TRBD1. Germline V gene lookup returns CDR1 MGHRA and CDR2 YSYEKL. Trimming removed 5 bases from V and 8 bases from J; junction bases left unmatched: 9. The CDR3 loop spans 15 amino acids.

The J gene is TRBJ2-7, the V gene TRBV6-5; TRBD2 aligns across 15 bases. The length of the CDR3 is 14 residues. V dropped 6 bases and J dropped 5; count of bases not matched to a gene: 2. Germline V gives CDR1 MNHEY, CDR2 SVGAGI. As DNA, the CDR3 is TGTGCCAGCAGGCGGACTAGCGGGAGGGACGAGCAGTACTTC. Its translation: CASRRTSGRDEQYF.

This chain links TRBV5-4 with TRBJ1-1, with TRBD1 matching 9 bases. The CDR3 loop spans 16 amino acids. Germline trimming cut 1 base from V and 6 bases from J; bases unmatched to any gene: 10. In germline, CDR1 is SGHNT, CDR2 YYREEE (reference sequence). The CDR3 reads CASSLWGQGPLAEAFF. CDR3 coding DNA: TGTGCCAGCAGCTTGTGGGGACAGGGACCCCTGGCTGAAGCTTTCTTT.

The sample holds a few counts of this clone. The V gene is TRBV5-4, the J gene TRBJ2-7; 14 bases map to TRBD2. The CDR3 is 15 residues long. The germline V gene encodes CDR1 SGHNT and CDR2 YYREEE (reference sequence). The V segment lost 9 bases and the J segment 9 bases; nucleotides outside the gene matches: 14. CDR3 loop: CATTGTSGSRMVQYF. The CDR3 nucleotides are TGTGCCACTACCGGGACTAGCGGGAGTCGGATGGTGCAGTACTTC. The complete variable domain, with remaining parts taken from reference TRBV5-4 and TRBJ2-7, reads ETGVTQSPTHLIKTRGQQVTLRCSSQSGHNTVSWYQQALGQGPQFIFQYYREEENGRGNFPPRFSGLQFPNYSSELNVNALELDDSALYLCATTGTSGSRMVQYFGPGTRLTVT.

This clone was detected a few times. This chain links TRBV2 with TRBJ2-1, with TRBD2 as a possible D gene (5 bases). Germline V gene sequence: CDR1 SNHLY, CDR2 FYNNEI. The CDR3 is 12 amino acids. V was cut by 6 bases and J by 10 bases, with 13 bases left in between. DNA of the CDR3: TGTGCCAGCAGGAAATTAGCGACCGAGCAGTTCTTC. Protein sequence: CASRKLATEQFF.

This clone occurred a few times. The J gene is TRBJ2-2, the V gene TRBV19; TRBD2 might be the D (7 bases). Trimming cost V 4 bases and J 0 bases, with 12 bases left between them. CDR1 LNHDA and CDR2 SQIVND come from the germline V gene (reference sequence). This CDR3 is built from 16 residues. DNA of the CDR3: TGTGCCAGTAGTAGGGGGGGGACAACGAACACCGGGGAGCTGTTTTTT. It codes for CASSRGGTTNTGELFF.

This clone showed up just once. J is TRBJ1-1 and V is TRBV4-3, with no clear D. Germline loops: CDR1 LGHNA, CDR2 YSLEER. V shed 2 bases and J shed 4 bases, with 8 bases lying between them. The CDR3 loop spans 13 amino acids. CDR3 in DNA: TGCGCCAGCAGCCAATACACGGGCACTGAAGCTTTCTTT. It yields the protein CASSQYTGTEAFF.

The V and J genes are TRBV27 and TRBJ2-7; D remains ambiguous. The germline CDR1 and CDR2 sequences are MNHEY and SMNVEV (reference sequence). This CDR3 contains 14 residues. V gave up 4 bases and J gave up 7 bases, with 17 bases separating them. This CDR3 reads CASSSLNTAGEQYF. In nucleotides, the CDR3 is TGTGCCAGCAGTTCCCTTAATACAGCAGGAGAGCAGTACTTC.

The V gene is TRBV27, the J gene TRBJ2-3; 9 bases are a match to TRBD2. CDR3 length equals 14 residues. CDR1 and CDR2 from the germline V gene are MNHEY and SMNVEV (reference sequence). With 2 bases clipped from V and 4 bases from J, the junction kept 1 base outside the gene matches. CDR3 in DNA: TGTGCCAGCAGTTTAGGCGGGAGGGCAGATACGCAGTATTTT. Protein sequence: CASSLGGRADTQYF.

The rearrangement joins TRBV19 to TRBJ1-1; D gene ambiguous. V was trimmed by 3 bases and J by 3 bases, leaving 8 bases between them. Germline CDR1 reads LNHDA; CDR2 reads SQIVND (reference sequence). This CDR3 comprises 13 residues. CDR3 nucleotide sequence: TGTGCCAGTAGTATGTGGGAGGACACTGAAGCTTTCTTT. It translates to CASSMWEDTEAFF.

This chain joins TRBV6-6 and TRBJ1-2; D possibly corresponds to TRBD1 (6 bases). Deletions cut 2 bases from V and 4 bases from J, with 11 bases between. The germline V gene has CDR1 MNHNY and CDR2 SVGAGI (reference sequence). The CDR3 covers 14 residues. CDR3 in amino acids: CASSYGGQGYGYTF. CDR3 bases: TGTGCCAGCAGTTACGGGGGCCAGGGCTATGGCTACACCTTC.

The J gene is TRBJ2-4, the V gene TRBV10-3, with 12 bases aligning to TRBD2. J gave up 7 bases and V 1 base, and 5 bases lay outside the gene matches. The germline CDR1 and CDR2 sequences are ENHRY and SYGVKD. The CDR3 is 16 amino acids. The CDR3 protein is CAISEFSTSGSNIQYF. The CDR3 coding sequence is TGTGCCATCAGTGAGTTCTCGACTAGCGGGAGTAACATTCAGTACTTC.

The chain joins TRBV30 to TRBJ1-5, with 7 bases matching TRBD1. Trimming cost V 2 bases and J 5 bases; bases outside gene matches: 3. The germline gives CDR1 GTSNPN, CDR2 SVGIG (reference sequence). The CDR3 sequence is 13 residues long. CDR3 in amino acids: CAWSRDSDQPQHF. In DNA, the CDR3 is TGTGCCTGGAGTAGGGACAGTGATCAGCCCCAGCATTTT.

In its sample, this clone was seen a few times. The chain is built from TRBV9 and TRBJ2-3; 11 nucleotides align to TRBD2. There are 16 residues in the CDR3. V gave up 1 base and J gave up 5 bases; unmatched junction bases: 6. Germline V gene lookup returns CDR1 SGDLS and CDR2 YYNGEE. In DNA form, the CDR3 reads TGTGCCAGCAGCGTAACCGGACTAGCGGGTGGAGATACGCAGTATTTT. Protein sequence: CASSVTGLAGGDTQYF.

The chain is built from TRBV7-9 and TRBJ2-3; 14 bases are a match to TRBD2. Germline V gene data show CDR1 as SEHNR and CDR2 as FQNEAQ (reference sequence). This CDR3 is built from 15 residues. The trim removed 5 bases at V and 7 bases at J, leaving 5 bases unmatched. DNA for the CDR3: TGTGCCAGCAGCCCCGGGACTAGCGGGAGTCATACGCAGTATTTT. It translates to CASSPGTSGSHTQYF. The full variable domain, completed using reference TRBV7-9 and TRBJ2-3, is DTGVSQNPRHKITKRGQNVTFRCDPISEHNRLYWYRQTLGQGPEFLTYFQNEAQLEKSRLLSDRFSAERPKGSFSTLEIQRTEQGDSAMYLCASSPGTSGSHTQYFGPGTRLTVL.